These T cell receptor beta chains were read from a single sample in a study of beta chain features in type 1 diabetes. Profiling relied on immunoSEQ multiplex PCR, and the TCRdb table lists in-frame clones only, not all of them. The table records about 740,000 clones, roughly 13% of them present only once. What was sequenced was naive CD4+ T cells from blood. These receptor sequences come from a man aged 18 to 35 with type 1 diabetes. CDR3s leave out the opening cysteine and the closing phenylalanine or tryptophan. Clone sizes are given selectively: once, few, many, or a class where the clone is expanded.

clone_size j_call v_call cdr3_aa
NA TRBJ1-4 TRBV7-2 ASSFRIGEKLF
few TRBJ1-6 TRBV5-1 ASSLEGMYGSPLH
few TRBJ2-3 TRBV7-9 ASTPVLGGATDTQY
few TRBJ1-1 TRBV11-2 ASSLEQLEAF
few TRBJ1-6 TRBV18 ASSPRALRDSPLH
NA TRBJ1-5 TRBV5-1 ASSMMPGSNQPQH
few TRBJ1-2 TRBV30 AWSRGRSNYGYT
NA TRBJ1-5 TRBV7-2 ASSFGGQPQH
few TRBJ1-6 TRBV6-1 ASSARNSPLH
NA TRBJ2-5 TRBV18 ASSPQQGETQY
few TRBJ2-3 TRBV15 ATSSRDRGRRDTQY
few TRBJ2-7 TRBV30 AWSVSKTSEQY
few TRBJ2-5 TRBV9 ASSEQGRETQY
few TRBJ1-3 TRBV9 ASSVATGGRSSGNTIY
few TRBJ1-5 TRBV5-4 ASSLGTGNQPQH
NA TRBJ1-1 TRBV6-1 ASIPQGRVTEAF
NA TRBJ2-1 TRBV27 ASSPPGRNEQF
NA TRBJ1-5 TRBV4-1 ASSQDRGPAPGPQH
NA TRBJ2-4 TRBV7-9 ASSQRELLAKNIQY
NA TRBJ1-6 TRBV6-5 ASSPEGWNSPLH
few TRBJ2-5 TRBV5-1 ASSLSETQY
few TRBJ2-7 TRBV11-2 ASSLGQESEQY
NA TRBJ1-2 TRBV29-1 SVRGTAYGYT
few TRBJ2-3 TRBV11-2 ASSWDGHTDTQY
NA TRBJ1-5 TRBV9 ASSVAPFQPQH